The 27 T cell receptor beta chains reported below all come from one sample, sequenced in a study of blood T cell repertoires in COVID-19. Repertoires were generated with immunoSEQ multiplex PCR, while TCRdb's copy carries only in-frame clones and drops some. The sample contains 51,000 or so clones, under 90% of which appear only once. The sample consisted of peripheral blood. The origin of the receptors is a man at least 80 years old with active or convalescent COVID-19.

The chain couples TRBV30 to TRBJ1-4; D ambiguous. V dropped 3 bases and J dropped 3 bases, with 11 bases sitting between them. The CDR3 contains 14 residues. Germline V gives CDR1 GTSNPN, CDR2 SVGIG (reference sequence). The CDR3 here is CAWSGLRANEKLFF. The CDR3 bases are TGTGCCTGGAGCGGCCTACGGGCTAATGAAAAACTGTTTTTT.

The gene calls are TRBV30 and TRBJ2-5; the match to TRBD1 covers 8 bases. This CDR3 comprises 14 residues. The V and J ends lost 1 base and 2 bases, in that order; junction bases with no gene match: 3. Germline CDR1 GTSNPN, CDR2 SVGIG (reference sequence). CDR3 in DNA: TGTGCCTGGAGTGCGGACAGGGTGCAAGAGACCCAGTACTTC. Translation: CAWSADRVQETQYF.

This clone showed up just once. This rearrangement joins TRBV10-3 to TRBJ1-5, with unresolved D. Trimming pared 8 bases from V and 4 bases from J, leaving 12 bases between. The germline gives CDR1 ENHRY, CDR2 SYGVKD. The CDR3 has 13 residues. CDR3 sequence (DNA): TGTGCCATCTCGGAGCGAGGGAATCAGCCCCAGCATTTT. Translated: CAISERGNQPQHF.

Comments on this clone: At one of its ends the junction is not consistent with the germline gene, which may arise from a read error. The genes are TRBV11-2 and TRBJ2-3, with TRBD2 matching 9 bases. The germline V gene encodes CDR1 SGHAT and CDR2 FQNNGV. The CDR3 contains 14 residues. In DNA form, the CDR3 reads TGTGCCAGCAAGTCGGGGACTAGCATAGATACGCAGTATTTT. It yields the protein CASKSGTSIDTQYF.

CDR3 region: CASSLGPGQGASYEQYF. The CDR3 DNA reads as TGCGCCAGCAGCTTGGGACCGGGACAGGGGGCTTCCTACGAGCAGTACTTC. The rearrangement joins TRBV5-1 to TRBJ2-7; 12 nucleotides align to TRBD1. The V and J ends lost 0 bases and 1 base, in that order; junction bases with no gene match: 5. The CDR3 is 17 amino acids. CDR1 and CDR2 from the germline V gene are SGHRS and YFSETQ.

The V and J genes are TRBV19 and TRBJ1-6; D not resolved. Trimming removed 6 bases from V and 0 bases from J, with 6 bases in between. Per germline, CDR1 LNHDA and CDR2 SQIVND (reference sequence). The CDR3 spans 14 residues. CDR3 nucleotide sequence: TGTGCCAGTAGGCGGTTCTCCTATAATTCACCCCTCCACTTT. Translated, it gives CASRRFSYNSPLHF.

This chain links TRBV5-4 with TRBJ1-1; no clear D. The CDR3 length is 14 residues. Germline V gives CDR1 SGHNT, CDR2 YYREEE (reference sequence). Trimming pared 0 bases from V and 0 bases from J, leaving 6 bases between. The CDR3: CASSLDQMNTEAFF. The DNA for the CDR3 is TGTGCCAGCAGCTTGGATCAAATGAACACTGAAGCTTTCTTT.

This chain links TRBV11-3 with TRBJ2-1; the match to TRBD2 covers 7 bases. V gave up 5 bases and J gave up 5 bases; unmatched junction bases: 12. The CDR3 runs 16 residues. Germline assignment: CDR1 SGHNT and CDR2 YENEEA. The CDR3 region has the DNA TGTGCCAGCAGCCGAAGGGAGGGCGGGATCGACAATGAGCAGTTCTTC. Encoded protein: CASSRREGGIDNEQFF. Complete variable domain (other parts from reference TRBV11-3 and TRBJ2-1): EAGVVQSPRYKIIEKKQPVAFWCNPISGHNTLYWYLQNLGQGPELLIRYENEEAVDDSQLPKDRFSAERLKGVDSTLKIQPAELGDSAVYLCASSRREGGIDNEQFFGPGTRLTVL.

The gene calls are TRBV5-4 and TRBJ2-7, with 10 bases fitting TRBD2. This CDR3 spans 13 amino acids. The germline gives CDR1 SGHNT, CDR2 YYREEE (reference sequence). V was pared by 3 bases and J by 6 bases, with 3 bases of the junction left unmatched. CDR3 amino acids: CASSYLAGVEQYF. CDR3 sequence (DNA): TGTGCCAGCAGCTACCTAGCGGGAGTCGAGCAGTACTTC.

The chain couples TRBV7-8 to TRBJ1-5, with TRBD1 as a possible D gene (6 bases). Between the trimmed V and J ends, which lost 5 bases and 7 bases, there was a span of 21 bases. This CDR3 has 16 amino acids. Germline V gene lookup returns CDR1 SGHVS and CDR2 FQNEAQ. CDR3 in amino acids: CASSRLVGGQEQPQHF. Written as DNA, the CDR3 is TGTGCCAGCAGCCGTCTCGTGGGGGGGCAAGAACAGCCCCAGCATTTT.

V is TRBV28 and J is TRBJ1-1, with D hard to call. The CDR3 contains 14 residues. The germline CDR1 and CDR2 sequences are MDHEN and SYDVKM. V lost 6 bases and J lost 0, with 11 bases in between. This CDR3 is CASSRTSLNTEAFF. For the CDR3, the DNA is TGTGCCAGCAGCAGAACCAGTCTGAACACTGAAGCTTTCTTT.

The chain uses TRBV7-3 and TRBJ1-2; D is uncertain. The CDR3 sequence is 14 residues long. CDR1 and CDR2 from the germline V gene are SGHTA and FQGTGA. Trimming stripped 1 base from V and 2 bases from J, with 8 bases between. CDR3 nucleotides: TGTGCCAGCAGCTTAAACCCGGGGAACTATGGCTACACCTTC. It specifies CASSLNPGNYGYTF.

The chain carries TRBV6-2 or TRBV6-3 and TRBJ1-2, with a possible D match to TRBD1 (6 bases). The V end lost 7 bases, the J end lost 4 bases, and 16 bases lay between the germline ends. This CDR3 has 14 residues. CDR1 and CDR2 from the germline V gene are MNHEY and SVGEGT. As DNA, the CDR3 is TGTGCCAGCACCCCCCTTCGGACAGTCTATGGCTACACCTTC. The encoded protein is CASTPLRTVYGYTF.

The V call is TRBV7-2, the J call TRBJ1-4, with 7 bases fitting TRBD1. The CDR3 covers 16 residues. CDR1 and CDR2 (germline): SGHTA, FQGNSA. V dropped 2 bases and J dropped 7; count of bases not matched to a gene: 10. The CDR3 sequence is CASSLSPRDSSEKLFF. CDR3 in DNA: TGTGCCAGCAGCTTAAGCCCCCGGGACAGTAGTGAAAAACTGTTTTTT.

DNA for the CDR3: TGTGCCAGCAGCCGTAGCGGGGAAATCGTAGATACGCAGTATTTT. This encodes CASSRSGEIVDTQYF. This chain joins TRBV6-5 and TRBJ2-3; the match to TRBD2 covers 8 bases. Germline V CDR1 and CDR2: MNHEY, SVGAGI. This CDR3 contains 15 residues. V lost 6 bases to trimming and J lost 5 bases; unmatched junction nucleotides: 10.

The chain recombines TRBV19 with TRBJ1-3; 8 bases are a match to TRBD1. From germline, CDR1 is LNHDA and CDR2 SQIVND (reference sequence). The ends lost 10 bases at V and 3 bases at J; junction bases unmatched: 11. The CDR3 covers 15 residues. CDR3: CATGKDREFGNTIYF. CDR3 in DNA: TGTGCCACCGGCAAGGACAGGGAATTTGGAAACACCATATATTTT.

V and J are TRBV4-2 and TRBJ2-3; D may be TRBD1 (6 bases). This CDR3 has 15 residues. Between the trimmed V and J ends, which lost 0 bases and 2 bases, there was a span of 9 bases. Per germline, CDR1 LGHNA and CDR2 YNFKEQ. The CDR3 region has the DNA TGTGCCAGCAGCCAAGAAGGACAGTTCACAGATACGCAGTATTTT. Protein sequence: CASSQEGQFTDTQYF.

CDR3 in DNA: TGTGCCAGCAGCTCCGGGACAGGGGCAGTAGTGGAGACCCAGTACTTC. This translates into CASSSGTGAVVETQYF. V and J are TRBV11-3 and TRBJ2-5; TRBD1 matches at 10 bases. Trimming removed 4 bases from V and 5 bases from J; junction bases left unmatched: 10. Per the germline V gene, CDR1 is SGHNT and CDR2 is YENEEA. The CDR3 is 16 residues long.

This rearrangement joins TRBV6-5 to TRBJ1-1; D uncertain. The CDR3 extends over 12 amino acids. Germline assignment: CDR1 MNHEY and CDR2 SVGAGI. The V and J ends lost 6 bases and 5 bases respectively, with 10 bases between them. CDR3 nucleotides: TGTGCCAGCAGGACAAGCTCAACTGAAGCTTTCTTT. Its translation is CASRTSSTEAFF.

The chain combines TRBV27 with TRBJ1-2; TRBD1 aligns across 9 bases. V lost 6 bases and J lost 9; bases outside the gene matches: 14. The CDR3 contains 15 residues. CDR1 and CDR2 from the germline V gene are MNHEY and SMNVEV (reference sequence). The CDR3 sequence: CASSTIQGARRSYTF. In DNA form, the CDR3 reads TGTGCCAGCAGCACCATACAGGGGGCCCGACGTAGCTACACCTTC.

The rearrangement uses TRBV29-1 and TRBJ2-5, with a possible D match to TRBD2 (5 bases). The CDR3 loop spans 14 amino acids. Trimming removed 6 bases from V and 3 bases from J, with 17 bases in between. Germline V CDR1 and CDR2: SQVTM, ANQGSEA. The CDR3 is CSVTRAGGKETQYF. CDR3 nucleotide sequence: TGCAGCGTCACACGTGCGGGTGGGAAAGAGACCCAGTACTTC.

V is TRBV9 and J is TRBJ2-5; 7 bases are shared with TRBD2. Looked up from germline, CDR1 is SGDLS and CDR2 is YYNGEE. The length of the CDR3 is 15 residues. The junction had 10 bases not matched to a gene; V was cut back by 5 bases and J by 3 bases. The DNA for the CDR3 is TGTGCCAGCAGTCATACGGGACTAAACAAAGAGACCCAGTACTTC. Protein product: CASSHTGLNKETQYF.

The chain has TRBV30 and TRBJ2-3, with 7 bases that match TRBD2. The length of the CDR3 is 14 residues. The germline V gene has CDR1 GTSNPN and CDR2 SVGIG (reference sequence). Trimming took 5 bases from V and 6 from J; bases not matched to a gene: 11. This CDR3 is CAWSKAGVGDTQYF. The CDR3 DNA reads TGTGCCTGGTCCAAGGCGGGAGTGGGTGATACGCAGTATTTT.

This clone was recorded once. This chain joins TRBV6-2 or TRBV6-3 and TRBJ2-5, with 9 nucleotides matching TRBD2. In germline, CDR1 is MNHEY, CDR2 SVGEGT. The junction had 4 bases not matched to a gene; V was cut back by 2 bases and J by 3 bases. This CDR3 is built from 15 residues. CDR3 region: CASSYSGGRKETQYF. DNA for the CDR3: TGTGCCAGCAGTTACAGCGGGGGGCGCAAAGAGACCCAGTACTTC.

A few counts support this clone. This rearrangement joins TRBV28 to TRBJ1-5, with TRBD1 identical over 8 bases. The CDR3 is 14 amino acids. Looked up from germline, CDR1 is MDHEN and CDR2 is SYDVKM. With V trimmed by 7 bases and J by 2 bases, 4 bases remained unmatched. CDR3 protein: CASIGGQGNQPQHF. CDR3 sequence (DNA): TGTGCCAGCATTGGGGGACAGGGCAATCAGCCCCAGCATTTT.

The J gene is TRBJ1-1, the V gene TRBV6-5; 7 nucleotides line up with TRBD1. V shed 5 bases, J shed 2 bases, and the junction held 8 bases outside the gene matches. Per the germline V gene, CDR1 is MNHEY and CDR2 is SVGAGI. CDR3 length equals 15 residues. This CDR3 reads CASSTPTGRNTEAFF. In nucleotides, the CDR3 is TGTGCCAGCAGTACCCCGACAGGGAGAAACACTGAAGCTTTCTTT.

This chain uses TRBV4-3 with TRBJ2-1; D ambiguous. V was cut by 4 bases and J by 0 bases, with 7 bases left in between. Germline V gene data show CDR1 as LGHNA and CDR2 as YSLEER. The CDR3 is 14 residues long. DNA for the CDR3: TGCGCCAGCAGCCCTGATAGCTCCTACAATGAGCAGTTCTTC. The encoded protein is CASSPDSSYNEQFF.